A selection of T cell receptor beta chains follows, all from one sample in a study of shared clonotypes between healthy human individuals. TCRdb keeps only in-frame clones here, not all; method: immunoSEQ multiplex PCR. The sample lists 950,000 to 1,300,000 clones; about 77% were seen once. The sequenced material came from memory CD4+ T cells sorted from blood. The origin of the receptors is a man aged 18 to 30 in good health. The CDR3 runs from the conserved cysteine through the conserved F or W. Fields, in order: J gene, V gene, CDR3 protein.

TRBJ2-1,TRBV10-3,CAISEGQASYNEQFF
TRBJ1-6,TRBV27,CASRGGLGSPLHF
TRBJ2-5,TRBV7-2,CASSLRIGGPGETQYF
TRBJ1-6,TRBV4-1,CASSQEWAESYLPLHF
TRBJ2-7,TRBV10-2,CASSEMGGEQYF
TRBJ2-3,TRBV14,CASSPELTSTDTQYF
TRBJ1-1,TRBV10-3,CAISVVNSPNTEAFF
TRBJ1-4,TRBV6-1,CASSESQGQREKLFF
TRBJ2-7,TRBV11-2,CASSLGPGGPYEQYF
TRBJ2-1,TRBV5-4,CASSRLAGGYNEQFF
TRBJ2-3,TRBV5-1,CASSRRTGGSTDTQYF
TRBJ2-5,TRBV19,CASSVGSPGQGQETQYF
TRBJ1-3,TRBV2,CASQYSTGNTIYF
TRBJ2-2,TRBV19,CASSRTLWNTGELFF
TRBJ1-3,TRBV5-1,CASSLITGVSGNTIYF
TRBJ1-4,TRBV25-1,CASSARPGTGGWGEKLFF
TRBJ1-6,TRBV10-3,CAISGVDNSPLHF
TRBJ2-5,TRBV6-1,CASSAVLAGGEETQYF
TRBJ2-2,TRBV7-6,CASSRDRGGTGELFF
TRBJ2-7,TRBV10-3,CAISESGTQLPHYEQYF